This is a list of T cell receptor beta chains from one sample in a study of shared clonotypes between healthy human individuals. TCRdb's table, derived via immunoSEQ multiplex PCR, lists solely in-frame clones and lacks some. The repertoire holds about 2.3 million clones, with approximately 90% as singletons. What was sequenced was naive CD4+ T cells from PBMCs. These receptors were collected from a man between 18 and 29 years old in good health. Some clones in this sample may be carry-over from other donors' samples. CDR3s include the opening cysteine and the closing phenylalanine or tryptophan. D genes are given only for firm matches. The size entry is marked missing in some rows and otherwise reads once, few, many or a size class.

clone_size	v_call	d_call	j_call	cdr3_nt	cdr3_aa
.	TRBV21-1	.	TRBJ1-4	TGTGCCAGCAGCACTAGACAGGGCAGTCGCACTAATGAAAAACTGTTTTTT	CASSTRQGSRTNEKLFF
.	TRBV2	TRBD1	TRBJ1-2	TGTGCCAGCACGTGGGACAGAGCTAACTATGGCTACACCTTC	CASTWDRANYGYTF
.	TRBV5-1	.	TRBJ2-1	TGCGCCAGCAGCCCCGGGGGTTACAATGAGCAGTTCTTC	CASSPGGYNEQFF
.	TRBV6-5	.	TRBJ2-2	TGTGCCAGCAAAATCACGGGGTACACCGGGGAGCTGTTTTTT	CASKITGYTGELFF
.	TRBV9	TRBD2	TRBJ2-1	TGTGCCAGCAGCGTAGCTGCTAGCGGGTACAATGAGCAGTTCTTC	CASSVAASGYNEQFF
.	TRBV19	.	TRBJ2-3	TGTGCCAGTAGTATACAGGGAGGAGGTACGCAGTATTTT	CASSIQGGGTQYF
.	TRBV7-2	.	TRBJ2-3	TGTGCCAGCAGCCCTAGCACAGATACGCAGTATTTT	CASSPSTDTQYF
.	TRBV2	.	TRBJ2-3	TGTGCCAGCAGTGAAGGGGGTAGCACAGATACGCAGTATTTT	CASSEGGSTDTQYF
.	TRBV28	.	TRBJ1-2	TGTGCCAGCAGTCTCACAGGGCACGGCTACACCTTC	CASSLTGHGYTF
.	TRBV5-1	.	TRBJ2-5	TGCGCCAGCAGCTTGGCGGGACCGGGGGAGACCCAGTACTTC	CASSLAGPGETQYF
once	TRBV10-1	.	TRBJ2-7	TGCGCCAGCAGTGAGAACAGATTGGTGCAGTACTTC	CASSENRLVQYF
.	TRBV4-2	.	TRBJ1-1	TGTGCCAGCAGCCAAGATCGGGCCTCGATACCTGAAGCTTTCTTT	CASSQDRASIPEAFF
.	TRBV7-2	.	TRBJ1-2	TGTGCCAGCAGCTTAGTGGTTGGGACCCTCTATGGCTACACCTTC	CASSLVVGTLYGYTF
.	TRBV6-1	TRBD2	TRBJ2-3	TGTGCCAGCGGATTAAGCGGGATAGGCACAGATACGCAGTATTTT	CASGLSGIGTDTQYF
.	TRBV9	TRBD1	TRBJ2-5	TGTGCCAGCAGCGTATCCCGGCAGGGGGCCCACCAAGAGACCCAGTACTTC	CASSVSRQGAHQETQYF